This T cell receptor (beta chain) was captured in a study of graft-versus-host responses after intestinal transplantation. Study-wide context: Induction using anti-thymocyte globulin, followed by tacrolimus and steroids for 2 to 4 years, was given to all recipients.

Study-wide points: Across patients carrying graft-donor T cell macrochimerism, allografts held high graft-versus-host to host-versus-graft clonal ratios. Early post-transplant HvG declines tracked with peak circulating GvH clone levels. Ileal or blood samples showed some GvH clones first, and such clones were also found in recipient marrow.

TCRdb's copy holds only in-frame clones and misses some; the assay was immunoSEQ multiplex PCR. The data contain roughly 90,000 clones, 85% to 95% of them singletons. About this clone itself: Its antigen is unknown.

This receptor was identified in a human donor who received an intestinal transplant. Source: unstimulated CD8+ T cells sorted from spleen or lymph node cells, taken before intestinal transplant.

CDR3 nucleotide sequence: TGCGCCAGCAGCGATGGTGGGCTAGAAGAGACCCAGTACTTC. Amino acid sequence: CASSDGGLEETQYF. This chain connects TRBV5-1 to TRBJ2-5, with unresolved D. Trimming pared 4 bases from V and 3 bases from J, leaving 13 bases between. This CDR3 has 14 amino acids. The germline V gene has CDR1 SGHRS and CDR2 YFSETQ.